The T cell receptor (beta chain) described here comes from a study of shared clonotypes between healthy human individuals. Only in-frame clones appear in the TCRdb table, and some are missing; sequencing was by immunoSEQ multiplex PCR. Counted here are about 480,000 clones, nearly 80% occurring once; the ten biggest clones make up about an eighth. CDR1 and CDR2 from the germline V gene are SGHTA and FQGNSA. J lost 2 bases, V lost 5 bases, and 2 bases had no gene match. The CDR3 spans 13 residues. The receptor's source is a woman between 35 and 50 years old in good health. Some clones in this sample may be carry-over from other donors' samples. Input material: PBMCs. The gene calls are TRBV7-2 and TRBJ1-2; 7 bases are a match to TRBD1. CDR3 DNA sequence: TGTGCCAGCAGCCCGACAGGGAACTATGGCTACACCTTC. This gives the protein CASSPTGNYGYTF.